What follows are 12 T cell receptor beta chains derived from one specimen sequenced in a study of T cells in Graves' hyperthyroidism and ophthalmopathy. Amplified regions were TCR beta CDR3 sequences from RNA transcripts. The study used the HTBI primer set for a first-round RT-PCR of the TCR CDR3. A single record per CDR3 protein comes from TCRdb applying MiXCR to the multiplex PCR reads. The sample shows about 400,000 distinct CDR3 sequences, roughly an eighth of them seen only once. Sequencing was performed on blood. The receptors were sampled from a man aged 50 to 60 with Graves' ophthalmopathy.

This clonotype was detected ten times or more. The chain uses TRBV2 and TRBJ2-2; tentative D call: TRBD1 (5 bases). The V end was cut by 6 bases, the J end by 0 bases, with 11 bases between. The CDR3 covers 15 residues. The germline CDR1 and CDR2 sequences are SNHLY and FYNNEI. CDR3 in DNA: TGTGCCAGCAGCGACAGCCTAGCGAACACCGGGGAGCTGTTTTTT. Its protein is CASSDSLANTGELFF. The full variable domain, rest sourced from reference TRBV2 and TRBJ2-2, is EPEVTQTPSHQVTQMGQEVILRCVPISNHLYFYWYRQILGQKVEFLVSFYNNEISEKSEIFDDQFSVERPDGSNFTLKIRSTKLEDSAMYFCASSDSLANTGELFFGEGSRLTVL.

This clonotype was seen many times. The gene calls are TRBV12-3 or TRBV12-4 and TRBJ2-7, with 11 bases matching TRBD1. With V trimmed by 5 bases and J by 5 bases, 11 bases remained unmatched. The CDR3 covers 16 residues. The CDR3 nucleotides read TGTGCCAGCAGTAAAGACGGGACAGGGGGAGTCCACGAGCAGTACTTC. It codes for CASSKDGTGGVHEQYF.

About this clonotype: It may be a read error: a sequence one base away is much more abundant. This chain connects TRBV27 to TRBJ1-5; no clear D. CDR1 MNHEY and CDR2 SMNVEV come from the germline V gene (reference sequence). The CDR3 loop spans 13 amino acids. The CDR3 is CPSSSRLNQPQHF. For the CDR3, the DNA is TGTCCCAGCAGTTCAAGACTCAATCAGCCCCAGCATTTT.

This clonotype was detected ten times or more. The CDR3 spells CSASGQPYQETQYF. The CDR3 region has the DNA TGCAGTGCCTCCGGACAGCCGTACCAAGAGACCCAGTACTTC. This rearrangement joins TRBV20-1 to TRBJ2-5; D perhaps matches TRBD1 (6 bases). V was pared by 6 bases and J by 0 bases, with 14 bases between. Germline V CDR1 and CDR2: DFQATT, SNEGSKA (reference sequence). The CDR3 contains 14 residues.

The rearrangement uses TRBV2 and TRBJ2-4, with 7 bases matching TRBD2. Per germline, CDR1 SNHLY and CDR2 FYNNEI. CDR3 length: 15 amino acids. The V and J ends lost 7 bases and 6 bases, in that order; junction bases with no gene match: 12. CDR3 coding DNA: TGTGCCAGCATTTTTATGGCGGGAGTTGGAAACATTCAGTACTTC. It is translated as CASIFMAGVGNIQYF.

This clonotype was detected ten times or more. The CDR3 loop reads CASSLTSGSVVSTDTQYF. CDR3 nucleotide sequence: TGTGCCAGCAGCCTGACTAGCGGGAGTGTCGTTTCAACAGATACGCAGTATTTT. V gene TRBV6-1 combines with J gene TRBJ2-3; 12 bases agree with TRBD2. CDR3 length: 18 amino acids. Germline values: CDR1 MNHNS, CDR2 SASEGT. After removal of 6 bases from V and 3 bases from J, the junction contained 13 bases not matched to a gene.

This clonotype has ten or more counts. Here the CDR3 DNA reads TGTGCCAGCAGCTTAGCCGGGACAGGACTCGCCTACGAGCAGTACTTC. As protein: CASSLAGTGLAYEQYF. J is TRBJ2-7 and V is TRBV11-2; TRBD1 matches 8 bases. Germline V CDR1 and CDR2: SGHAT, FQNNGV. This CDR3 has 16 amino acids. V lost 1 base and J lost 2; bases outside the gene matches: 7.

This clonotype was found many times. Sequence at one end of the junction differs from germline and may be a read error. J is TRBJ2-3 and V is TRBV3-1, with D unresolved. CDR1 and CDR2 (germline): LGHDT, YNNKEL (reference sequence). The CDR3 extends over 13 amino acids. The CDR3 region has the DNA TGTGCCAGCAGCCAAGTGAGCACGGATACGCAGTATTTT. It translates to CASSQVSTDTQYF.

The genes are TRBV29-1 and TRBJ1-3; D uncertain. The ends were cut back, 1 base at V and 3 bases at J, with 10 bases in the middle. The V gene's germline CDR1 is SQVTM and CDR2 ANQGSEA. The CDR3 spans 14 residues. CDR3 protein: CSVEAAGGGNTIYF. In nucleotides, the CDR3 is TGCAGCGTTGAAGCGGCAGGTGGTGGAAACACCATATATTTT.

This clonotype was detected many times. The rearrangement links TRBV28 to TRBJ1-5, with TRBD1 identical over 12 bases. The CDR3 has 16 amino acids. Trimming at V came to 3 bases and at J to 4 bases, leaving 4 bases not matched to a gene. Germline V lookup: CDR1 MDHEN, CDR2 SYDVKM. The CDR3 is CASSFGTGGGNQPQHF. Here the CDR3 DNA reads TGTGCCAGCAGTTTCGGGACAGGGGGCGGTAATCAGCCCCAGCATTTT.

This clonotype appeared many times. The chain joins TRBV30 to TRBJ1-1, with D maybe TRBD1 (5 bases). Germline CDR1 and CDR2: GTSNPN and SVGIG (reference sequence). The CDR3 runs 13 residues. The V end was cut by 0 bases, the J end by 10 bases, with 15 bases between. This CDR3 reads CAWSVLDGTGAFF. The CDR3 bases are TGTGCCTGGAGTGTACTGGACGGGACGGGAGCTTTCTTT.

J is TRBJ2-7 and V is TRBV6-1; a possible D gene is TRBD1 (7 bases). Per the germline V gene, CDR1 is MNHNS and CDR2 is SASEGT. The CDR3 consists of 14 residues. V was trimmed by 7 bases and J by 6 bases, leaving 19 bases between them. CDR3 region: CASTQRGTESEQYF. In nucleotides, the CDR3 is TGTGCCAGCACCCAACGGGGGACAGAAAGCGAGCAGTACTTC.